These 31 T cell receptor beta chains originate from one sample sequenced in a study of T cell responses to AZD1222 COVID-19 vaccine (dated by TCRdb to 2020 to 2022). The time point label corresponds to: about 28 days (+/-7) after the second vaccine dose. Library prep was done by the immunoSEQ multiplex PCR assay. Entries here come from immuneACCESS through TCRdb and include only in-frame sequences with V and J called. Some clones fail to appear in such tables; in the studies checked, an unresolved V gene covers under half of the shortfall, and the cause of the remainder is unknown. This sample holds 150,000 to 200,000 clones; around 88% were observed only once. In total, the top ten clones hold 9.5% to 13% of the sample. This sample comprised peripheral blood, obtained 28 days after the second AZD1222 dose. These receptors came from an adult who received the AZD1222 COVID-19 vaccine.

The chain uses TRBV29-1 and TRBJ2-5; D not resolved. CDR1 SQVTM and CDR2 ANQGSEA come from the germline V gene. The V and J ends lost 7 bases and 5 bases respectively, with 14 bases between them. This CDR3 is 12 amino acids long. For the CDR3, the DNA is TGCAGCGGCTATGACGGTCGTGAGACCCAGTACTTC. This gives the protein CSGYDGRETQYF.

The count of this clone is one. This chain links TRBV19 with TRBJ1-5; D is perhaps TRBD1 (5 bases). CDR3 size: 12 residues. Germline CDR1 is LNHDA and CDR2 is SQIVND (reference sequence). V lost 5 bases, J lost 8 bases, and 10 bases lay in between. The CDR3 DNA reads TGTGCCAGTAGTCCCCGGGACGAGCCCCAGCATTTT. The encoded protein is CASSPRDEPQHF.

The V call is TRBV5-1, the J call TRBJ1-4, with 7 bases identical to TRBD1. This CDR3 contains 14 residues. The germline V gene encodes CDR1 SGHRS and CDR2 YFSETQ. The trim removed 5 bases at V and 7 bases at J, leaving 8 bases unmatched. The CDR3 nucleotides read TGCGCCAGCAGACCAGGGGGAGTGGGTGAAAAACTGTTTTTT. Its protein is CASRPGGVGEKLFF. Full variable domain (rest looked up from reference TRBV5-1 and TRBJ1-4): KAGVTQTPRYLIKTRGQQVTLSCSPISGHRSVSWYQQTPGQGLQFLFEYFSETQRNKGNFPGRFSGRQFSNSRSEMNVSTLELGDSALYLCASRPGGVGEKLFFGSGTQLSVL.

The V call is TRBV19, the J call TRBJ2-7; TRBD2 aligns across 8 bases. Germline lookup yields CDR1 LNHDA and CDR2 SQIVND (reference sequence). This CDR3 has 13 residues. CDR3 loop: CATGTRGTYEQYF. The CDR3 nucleotides are TGTGCAACCGGGACTAGGGGCACCTACGAGCAGTACTTC. Combining the CDR3 with reference TRBV19 and TRBJ2-7 gives the whole variable domain DGGITQSPKYLFRKEGQNVTLSCEQNLNHDAMYWYRQDPGQGLRLIYYSQIVNDFQKGDIAEGYSVSREKKESFPLTVTSAQKNPTAFYLCATGTRGTYEQYFGPGTRLTVT.

This chain uses TRBV29-1 with TRBJ2-1; no firm D call. Trimming pared 3 bases from V and 4 bases from J, leaving 10 bases between. The CDR3 contains 13 residues. Germline-derived CDR1 and CDR2 are SQVTM and ANQGSEA. The CDR3 is CSVEELGYNEQFF. The CDR3 bases are TGCAGCGTTGAGGAGTTGGGGTACAATGAGCAGTTCTTC.

The chain carries TRBV7-3 and TRBJ1-1, with 7 bases fitting TRBD1. The CDR3 consists of 15 residues. The germline V gene has CDR1 SGHTA and CDR2 FQGTGA. V gave up 2 bases and J gave up 5 bases; unmatched junction bases: 8. CDR3 nucleotides: TGTGCCAGCAGCTTATATTCAGGGGGTGGAACTGAAGCTTTCTTT. Translation: CASSLYSGGGTEAFF.

The chain recombines TRBV19 with TRBJ2-2; 10 bases line up with TRBD1. J lost 3 bases, V lost 7 bases, and 5 bases had no gene match. The CDR3 is made up of 15 amino acids. Germline-derived CDR1 and CDR2 are LNHDA and SQIVND (reference sequence). The CDR3 loop is CASTMTGGYTGELFF. DNA of the CDR3: TGTGCCAGTACCATGACAGGGGGCTACACCGGGGAGCTGTTTTTT.

The rearrangement uses TRBV6-6 and TRBJ2-7; D could derive from TRBD1 or TRBD2 (5 bases each). Trimming took 0 bases from V and 0 from J, leaving 12 bases between them. This CDR3 has 16 residues. Germline CDR1 MNHNY, CDR2 SVGAGI (reference sequence). CDR3: CASSYSRRGSSYEQYF. As DNA, the CDR3 is TGTGCCAGCAGTTACTCGAGACGGGGCAGCTCCTACGAGCAGTACTTC.

The chain uses TRBV12-3 or TRBV12-4 and TRBJ2-7; D is ambiguous. V shed 0 bases and J shed 6 bases, with 6 bases lying between them. This CDR3 region has 12 residues. The CDR3 DNA follows: TGTGCCAGCAGTTTAGCGGGGTTCGAGCAGTACTTC. Translating gives CASSLAGFEQYF.

The chain links TRBV7-2 to TRBJ1-5; D is undetermined. The CDR3 contains 15 residues. Per germline, CDR1 SGHTA and CDR2 FQGNSA. V lost 5 bases to trimming and J lost 3 bases, with 14 bases between them. DNA for the CDR3: TGTGCCAGCAGCCAATCCTGGGCTTCCAATCAGCCCCAGCATTTT. This sequence encodes CASSQSWASNQPQHF.

The rearrangement joins TRBV6-5 to TRBJ2-7; tentative D call: TRBD1 (6 bases). Germline-derived CDR1 and CDR2 are MNHEY and SVGAGI. The CDR3 loop spans 15 amino acids. Trimming took off 0 bases at V and 3 bases at J, with 12 bases between the two ends. The CDR3 region is CASSYSAQGSYEQYF. The CDR3 DNA reads TGTGCCAGCAGTTACTCGGCCCAGGGGAGCTACGAGCAGTACTTC.

The V and J genes are TRBV3-1 (or the pseudogene TRBV3-2) and TRBJ2-7, with D perhaps TRBD1 or TRBD2 (6 bases each). Germline CDR1 reads LGHDT; CDR2 reads YNNKEL (reference sequence). The CDR3 consists of 15 residues. V lost 0 bases and J 6 bases, leaving 15 bases between the germline ends. The CDR3 loop is CASSQDWRKGGEQYF. CDR3 nucleotides: TGTGCCAGCAGCCAAGATTGGAGAAAGGGGGGCGAGCAGTACTTC.

This chain connects TRBV7-9 to TRBJ2-7; no definite D call. V shed 6 bases and J shed 5 bases, with 8 bases lying between them. There are 11 residues in the CDR3. Germline values: CDR1 SEHNR, CDR2 FQNEAQ (reference sequence). In DNA form, the CDR3 reads TGTGCCAGCAGGAGTAAGGACGAGCAGTACTTC. It translates to CASRSKDEQYF.

CDR3 DNA: TGTGCCAGCACAAAGGCGGGACTCCCCACCTACGAGCAGTACTTC. Translating it yields CASTKAGLPTYEQYF. V and J are TRBV5-5 and TRBJ2-7; the D gene is possibly TRBD2 (6 bases). V was clipped by 6 bases and J by 2 bases, with 18 bases between them. Germline lookup yields CDR1 SGHKS and CDR2 YYEKEE (reference sequence). The CDR3 totals 15 residues.

The V call is TRBV7-6, the J call TRBJ2-1; 9 bases align to TRBD1. CDR3 length: 15 amino acids. V lost 4 bases, J lost 3 bases, and 4 bases stayed unmatched. CDR1 and CDR2 (germline): SGHVS, FNYEAQ. The CDR3 protein is CASSSRTGDYNEQFF. CDR3 sequence (DNA): TGTGCCAGCAGCTCACGGACAGGGGACTACAATGAGCAGTTCTTC. Full variable domain (remainder filled in from reference TRBV7-6 and TRBJ2-1): GAGVSQSPRYKVTKRGQDVALRCDPISGHVSLYWYRQALGQGPEFLTYFNYEAQQDKSGLPNDRFSAERPEGSISTLTIQRTEQRDSAMYRCASSSRTGDYNEQFFGPGTRLTVL.

The rearrangement uses TRBV19 and TRBJ1-3; 7 bases map to TRBD1. Per the germline V gene, CDR1 is LNHDA and CDR2 is SQIVND (reference sequence). This CDR3 region has 15 residues. The V and J ends lost 5 bases and 0 bases, in that order; junction bases with no gene match: 4. The CDR3 sequence: CASSPGQNSGNTIYF. The CDR3, as DNA: TGTGCCAGTAGTCCGGGACAGAACTCTGGAAACACCATATATTTT. Using reference TRBV19 and TRBJ1-3 for the parts outside the CDR3, the full variable domain is DGGITQSPKYLFRKEGQNVTLSCEQNLNHDAMYWYRQDPGQGLRLIYYSQIVNDFQKGDIAEGYSVSREKKESFPLTVTSAQKNPTAFYLCASSPGQNSGNTIYFGEGSWLTVV.

This sequence joins TRBV7-2 and TRBJ1-3; 10 bases are a match to TRBD1. Germline V CDR1 and CDR2: SGHTA, FQGNSA. J gave up 3 bases and V 5 bases, and 13 bases lay outside the gene matches. The CDR3 runs to 18 residues. The CDR3 nucleotides are TGTGCCAGCAGCCACCCCCCCTGGGGACAGGGGAGTGGAAACACCATATATTTT. This translates into CASSHPPWGQGSGNTIYF.

The chain has TRBV6-5 and TRBJ2-1, with D possibly matching TRBD2 (6 bases). The CDR3 contains 15 residues. Germline V gene sequence: CDR1 MNHEY, CDR2 SVGAGI. V lost 4 bases, J lost 1 base, and 11 bases lay in between. CDR3 sequence reads: CASSSGTDSYNEQFF. In DNA, the CDR3 is TGTGCCAGCAGTTCCGGGACTGATTCCTACAATGAGCAGTTCTTC.

The genes are TRBV28 and TRBJ2-1, with 9 bases identical to TRBD1. This CDR3 region has 17 residues. Germline CDR1 is MDHEN and CDR2 is SYDVKM. V trimming: 6 bases; J trimming: 4 bases; junction bases outside the gene matches: 13. The CDR3 DNA sequence: TGTGCCAGCAGCTCCGACAGGGGGACTTTCCTGTACAATGAGCAGTTCTTC. Residues: CASSSDRGTFLYNEQFF.

The V call is TRBV9, the J call TRBJ1-2; TRBD1 matches at 11 bases. This CDR3 region has 16 residues. Looked up from germline, CDR1 is SGDLS and CDR2 is YYNGEE. J lost 4 bases, V lost 2 bases, and 7 bases had no gene match. The CDR3 is CASSVKGTGGGYGYTF. The CDR3 coding sequence is TGTGCCAGCAGCGTCAAGGGGACAGGGGGAGGCTATGGCTACACCTTC.

This sequence joins TRBV12-5 and TRBJ1-2; D not resolved. The CDR3 consists of 14 residues. Germline V lookup: CDR1 LGHNT, CDR2 FRNRAP. Trimming removed 1 base from V and 11 bases from J, with 17 bases in between. The CDR3 sequence: CASGLDLKPAWYTF. The CDR3 DNA reads as TGTGCTAGTGGTTTGGACCTAAAGCCGGCCTGGTACACCTTC.

J is TRBJ1-1 and V is TRBV7-6; maybe TRBD1 (6 bases). Germline CDR1 and CDR2: SGHVS and FNYEAQ. CDR3 length: 13 residues. Trimming removed 0 bases at V and 10 bases at J, with 12 bases between. CDR3 nucleotide sequence: TGTGCCAGCAGCTTAGCACAGGGTAGGGGAGCTTTCTTT. Encoded protein: CASSLAQGRGAFF.

This clone has more than one count but fewer than ten. The J gene is TRBJ2-2, the V gene TRBV7-3; 9 positions match TRBD1. CDR3 length: 18 residues. The germline V gene encodes CDR1 SGHTA and CDR2 FQGTGA. Unmatched junction bases numbered 10, after V lost 5 bases and J lost 0 bases. In DNA form, the CDR3 reads TGTGCCAGCAGCCCGTTACAGGGGGCAGGGGCGAACACCGGGGAGCTGTTTTTT. It yields the protein CASSPLQGAGANTGELFF.

With regard to this clone: Other DNA sequences in this specimen translate into the identical CDR3. The CDR3 nucleotides read TGCGCCAGCAGCTTGGCAGGGATGTCCTACGAGCAGTACTTC. Its translation is CASSLAGMSYEQYF. V and J are TRBV5-1 and TRBJ2-7, with a tentative D call TRBD1 (5 bases). The germline gives CDR1 SGHRS, CDR2 YFSETQ. Trimming cost V 0 bases and J 1 base, with 8 bases left between them. The CDR3 runs to 14 residues.

This chain joins TRBV11-2 and TRBJ2-7; TRBD1 might be the D (6 bases). Trimming stripped 5 bases from V and 2 bases from J, with 16 bases between. Germline-derived CDR1 and CDR2 are SGHAT and FQNNGV. This CDR3 has 15 residues. CDR3 sequence (DNA): TGTGCCAGCAGCCCGAAGGACAGTCGAACCTACGAGCAGTACTTC. Its translation is CASSPKDSRTYEQYF. Complete variable domain (other parts from reference TRBV11-2 and TRBJ2-7): EAGVAQSPRYKIIEKRQSVAFWCNPISGHATLYWYQQILGQGPKLLIQFQNNGVVDDSQLPKDRFSAERLKGVDSTLKIQPAKLEDSAVYLCASSPKDSRTYEQYFGPGTRLTVT.

The rearrangement joins TRBV9 to TRBJ2-2; weak D call: TRBD2 (6 bases). V lost 0 bases and J 2 bases, leaving 8 bases between the germline ends. CDR3 length: 15 amino acids. Germline CDR1 reads SGDLS; CDR2 reads YYNGEE. CDR3 amino acids: CASSVGGENTGELFF. The CDR3 DNA is TGTGCCAGCAGCGTAGGCGGGGAAAACACCGGGGAGCTGTTTTTT.

The chain has TRBV3-1 (or the pseudogene TRBV3-2) and TRBJ2-2; maybe TRBD1 (6 bases). This CDR3 has 18 amino acids. Germline V gene lookup returns CDR1 LGHDT and CDR2 YNNKEL (reference sequence). V lost 4 bases and J lost 2, with 20 bases in between. The CDR3 sequence: CASSLLAPGQANTGELFF. In nucleotides, the CDR3 is TGTGCCAGCAGCCTATTGGCTCCGGGACAAGCCAACACCGGGGAGCTGTTTTTT.

The chain links TRBV10-2 to TRBJ1-5; D is uncertain. This CDR3 has 12 residues. Germline V gene lookup returns CDR1 WSHSY and CDR2 SAAADI. V was shortened by 3 bases and J by 6 bases, with 6 bases between the two germline ends. The CDR3 protein is CASSDLGQPQHF. In nucleotides, the CDR3 is TGCGCCAGCAGTGATTTGGGTCAGCCCCAGCATTTT.

J is TRBJ1-3 and V is TRBV28, with 7 bases lining up with TRBD1. The V segment lost 7 bases and the J segment 0 bases; nucleotides outside the gene matches: 6. Germline CDR1 and CDR2: MDHEN and SYDVKM. CDR3 size: 15 residues. The CDR3 protein is CASTGQDLSGNTIYF. The CDR3 DNA reads as TGTGCCAGCACCGGACAGGATCTCTCTGGAAACACCATATATTTT.

The chain has TRBV29-1 and TRBJ2-5; D not resolved. The CDR3 length is 14 residues. CDR1 and CDR2 from the germline V gene are SQVTM and ANQGSEA. V dropped 4 bases and J dropped 5 bases, with 17 bases sitting between them. DNA of the CDR3: TGCAGCGTTGCCTTTTTGGCCCTGCGGGAGACCCAGTACTTC. Translation gives CSVAFLALRETQYF.

This clone has more than one count but fewer than ten. The gene calls are TRBV9 and TRBJ2-7; 8 nucleotides align to TRBD1. The V segment lost 4 bases and the J segment 2 bases; nucleotides outside the gene matches: 8. The CDR3 covers 15 residues. Germline-derived CDR1 and CDR2 are SGDLS and YYNGEE. Written as DNA, the CDR3 is TGTGCCAGCAGCCCGACAGGGGTAGAACCCTACGAGCAGTACTTC. Residues: CASSPTGVEPYEQYF.